The clone carrying this TCR beta chain was observed a few times. The target antigen is unknown. The authors reverse transcribed all of the isolated RNA, so sequencing captured expressed TCRB transcripts. TCRdb's table, derived via immunoSEQ multiplex PCR, lists solely in-frame clones and lacks some. The table shows 400,000 to 450,000 clones, with over 11% occurring only once. This specimen comes from a study of beta chain features in type 1 diabetes. Study-level information: Healthy donors, compared against patients, showed similar age, gender and cell yields.

Germline CDR1 and CDR2: PRHDT and FYEKMQ (reference sequence). The CDR3 totals 12 residues. The ends were cut back, 1 base at V and 10 bases at J, with 10 bases in the middle. Study-wide results and caveats: All four CD4+ subsets from Type 1 diabetes patients carried moderately but significantly shorter TCRB CDR3s. HLA influence on TCRB rearrangement stayed unresolved here. In type 1 diabetes patients, VDJ junctions had fewer insertions; deletions at these junctions were more frequent.

The receptor comes from a man in his thirties or forties in good health. The chain joins TRBV13 to TRBJ1-1; D is unclear. Material for sequencing was naive CD4+ T cells from blood. CDR3 bases: TGTGCCAGCAGCTTAGTCGGACGGGGAGCTTTCTTT. Residues: CASSLVGRGAFF.